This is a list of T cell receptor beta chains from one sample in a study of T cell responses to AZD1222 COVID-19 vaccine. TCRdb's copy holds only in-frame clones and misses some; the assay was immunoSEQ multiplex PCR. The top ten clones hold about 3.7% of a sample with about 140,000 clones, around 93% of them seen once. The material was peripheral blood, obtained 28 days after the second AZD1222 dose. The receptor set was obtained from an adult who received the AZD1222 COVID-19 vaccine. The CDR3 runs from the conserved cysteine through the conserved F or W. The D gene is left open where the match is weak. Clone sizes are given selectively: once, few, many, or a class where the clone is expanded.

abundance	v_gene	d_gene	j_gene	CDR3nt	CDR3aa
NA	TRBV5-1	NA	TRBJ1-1	TGCGCCAGCAGACCCTCAAGGGGGGACACTGAAGCTTTCTTT	CASRPSRGDTEAFF
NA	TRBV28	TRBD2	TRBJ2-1	TGTGCCAGCAGTCTAGGGACTAGCCTATTTGAGCAGTTCTTC	CASSLGTSLFEQFF
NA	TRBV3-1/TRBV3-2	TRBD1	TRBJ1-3	TGTGCCAGCAGCCCTCATGACAGGGGGCTGGTTGGAAACACCATATATTTT	CASSPHDRGLVGNTIYF
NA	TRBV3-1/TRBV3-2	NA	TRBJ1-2	TGTGCCAGCAGCCATTACACTCAATCGCAGGCGGACTATGGCTACACCTTC	CASSHYTQSQADYGYTF
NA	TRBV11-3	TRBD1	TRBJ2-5	TGTGCCAGCAGCTCGACAGGGGAAGAGACCCAGTACTTC	CASSSTGEETQYF
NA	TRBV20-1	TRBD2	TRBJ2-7	TGCAGTGCTAGTGCTAGCGGGAACTACGAGCAGTACTTC	CSASASGNYEQYF
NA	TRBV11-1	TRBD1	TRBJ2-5	TGTGCCAGCAGCCGGGACAGACACCAAGAGACCCAGTACTTC	CASSRDRHQETQYF
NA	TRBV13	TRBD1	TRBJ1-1	TGTGCCAGCAGCTTAAGAGGGACAGGGCTGATGGGTGAGGCTTTCTTT	CASSLRGTGLMGEAFF
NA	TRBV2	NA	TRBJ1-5	TGTGCCAGCAGGCCAGTGGGTAATCAGCCCCAGCATTTT	CASRPVGNQPQHF
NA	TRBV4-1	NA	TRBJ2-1	TGCGCCAGCAGCCAAGGACAGAACCTAAATGAGCAGTTCTTC	CASSQGQNLNEQFF
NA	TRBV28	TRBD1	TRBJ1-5	TGTGCCAGCAGTTTTGACAGGGAAAGCAATCAGCCCCAGCATTTT	CASSFDRESNQPQHF
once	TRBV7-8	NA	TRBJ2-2	TGTGCCAGCAGCTTCGAGCCTAGTATCTTCACCGGGGAGCTGTTTTTT	CASSFEPSIFTGELFF
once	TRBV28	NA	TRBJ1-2	TGTGCCAGCAGTTTAGCAGACTATGGCTACACCTTC	CASSLADYGYTF
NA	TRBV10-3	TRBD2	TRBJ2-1	TGTGCCATCAGCCCGGGACTAGCGAAGAATGAGCAGTTCTTC	CAISPGLAKNEQFF
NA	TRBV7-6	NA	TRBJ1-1	TGTGCCAGCAGCTTAACGGGGCTTTTGAACACTGAAGCTTTCTTT	CASSLTGLLNTEAFF
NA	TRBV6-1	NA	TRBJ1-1	TGTGCCAGCAGTGAGTACACATTAGGTGAAGCTTTCTTT	CASSEYTLGEAFF
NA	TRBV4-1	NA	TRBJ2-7	TGCGCCAGCAGCCGCAAACCTATAACGGGGTCTGAAGAGCAGTACTTC	CASSRKPITGSEEQYF
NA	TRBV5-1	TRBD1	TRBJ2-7	TGCGCCAGCAGCTTGGCGGACAGGGTGGGCGAGCAGTACTTC	CASSLADRVGEQYF
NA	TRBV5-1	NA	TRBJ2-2	TGCGCCAGCAGCTTGTTAGGACAGAACACCGGGGAGCTGTTTTTT	CASSLLGQNTGELFF
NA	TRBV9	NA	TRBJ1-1	TGTGCCAGCAGCGTATATTCTGGAGTAAACACTGAAGCTTTCTTT	CASSVYSGVNTEAFF
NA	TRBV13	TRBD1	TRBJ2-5	TGTGCCAGCAGCTACGCCGGGACAGGGGACCAAGAGACCCAGTACTTC	CASSYAGTGDQETQYF
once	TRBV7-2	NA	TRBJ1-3	TGTGCCAGCAGCTTAGGTCCTCGGGGAAACACCATATATTTT	CASSLGPRGNTIYF
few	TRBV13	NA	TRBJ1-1	TGTGCCAGCAGCTTCGGACGGGGGGGGACTGAAGCTTTCTTT	CASSFGRGGTEAFF
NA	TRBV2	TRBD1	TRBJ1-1	TGTGCCAGCAGTAGACAGGGGCCTATGAACACTGAAGCTTTCTTT	CASSRQGPMNTEAFF
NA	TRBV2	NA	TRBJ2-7	TGTGCCAGCAGTGAAGGGGTCGGTCACAGGGCTGCGGAGCAGTACTTC	CASSEGVGHRAAEQYF
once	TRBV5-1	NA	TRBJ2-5	TGCGCCAGCAGCTTGGGAAATACAGCGGAAGAGACCCAGTACTTC	CASSLGNTAEETQYF
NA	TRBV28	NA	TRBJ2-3	TGTGCCAGCAGTGCTCCCGGGAGCACAGATACGCAGTATTTT	CASSAPGSTDTQYF
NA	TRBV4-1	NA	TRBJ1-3	TGCGCCAGCAGCCAAGGACAGGCTTACTCTGGAAACACCATATATTTT	CASSQGQAYSGNTIYF
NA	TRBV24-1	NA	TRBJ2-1	TGTGCCACCAGTGATGTGATGGGATCGTACAATGAGCAGTTCTTC	CATSDVMGSYNEQFF
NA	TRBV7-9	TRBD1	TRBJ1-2	TGTGCCAGCAGCTTATGGCAGGGGGAAGTCTATGGCTACACCTTC	CASSLWQGEVYGYTF
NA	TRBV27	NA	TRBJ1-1	TGTGCCAGCACCAGAGGGGAAGGGGACACTGAAGCTTTCTTT	CASTRGEGDTEAFF
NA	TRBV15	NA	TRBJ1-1	TGTGCCACCAGCCCGACACCGAACACTGAAGCTTTCTTT	CATSPTPNTEAFF
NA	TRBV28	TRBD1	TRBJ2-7	TGTGCCAGCAGGAACCGGGACAGCGCATTATCCTACGAGCAGTACTTC	CASRNRDSALSYEQYF
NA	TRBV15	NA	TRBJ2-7	TGTGCCACCAGCAGAGGGGGACTTCCGGCCAGGGAGCAGTACTTC	CATSRGGLPAREQYF
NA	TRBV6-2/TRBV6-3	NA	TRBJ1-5	TGTGCCAGCAGTCACCCATTTAGCAATCAGCCCCAGCATTTT	CASSHPFSNQPQHF
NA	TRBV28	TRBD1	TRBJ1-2	TGTGCCAGCAGTTTATGGACAGGGCCAAACTATGGCTACACCTTC	CASSLWTGPNYGYTF
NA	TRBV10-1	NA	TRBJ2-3	TGCGCCAGCAGTCTCCCAACCGGAAGATTCACAGATACGCAGTATTTT	CASSLPTGRFTDTQYF
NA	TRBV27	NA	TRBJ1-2	TGTGCCAGCAGTCCAGGAGCAAACTATGGCTACACCTTC	CASSPGANYGYTF
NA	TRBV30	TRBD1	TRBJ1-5	TGTGCCTGGAGCCCAATCGGCACAGGGTCAGGGGGTCAGCCCCAGCATTTT	CAWSPIGTGSGGQPQHF
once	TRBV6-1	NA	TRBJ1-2	TGTGCCAGCAGTGAAGGGGGCTATGGCTACACCTTC	CASSEGGYGYTF
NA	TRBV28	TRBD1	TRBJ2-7	TGTGCCACTTTAGACAGGGGGCCTACCTACGAGCAGTACTTC	CATLDRGPTYEQYF
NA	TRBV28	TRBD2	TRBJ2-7	TGTGCCAGCAGCCCCGGGACTAGCGGGAGCTACGAGCAGTACTTC	CASSPGTSGSYEQYF
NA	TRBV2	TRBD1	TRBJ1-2	TGTGCCAGCCGGGACAGAGCTAACTATGGCTACACCTTC	CASRDRANYGYTF
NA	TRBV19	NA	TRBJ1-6	TGTGCCAGTAGCCTTAGGACTGCTAATTCACCCCTCCACTTT	CASSLRTANSPLHF
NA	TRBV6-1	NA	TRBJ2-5	TGTGCCAGCAGTGAAAAGACCCAATGGGAGACCCAGTACTTC	CASSEKTQWETQYF
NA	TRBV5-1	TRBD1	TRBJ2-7	TGCGCCAGCAGCTTGTTCGACGGACAGGGCTACGAGCAGTACTTC	CASSLFDGQGYEQYF
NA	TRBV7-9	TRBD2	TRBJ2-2	TGTGCCAGCAGCCAAAGACTAGCGGGAGGGCCCGGGAACACCGGGGAGCTGTTTTTT	CASSQRLAGGPGNTGELFF
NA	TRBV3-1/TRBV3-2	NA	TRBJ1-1	TGTGCCAGCAGCCTAAATCGGAGGAACACTGAAGCTTTCTTT	CASSLNRRNTEAFF
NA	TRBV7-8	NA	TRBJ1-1	TGTGCCAGCAGCTTTTCTCTTACGGGGAACACTGAAGCTTTCTTT	CASSFSLTGNTEAFF
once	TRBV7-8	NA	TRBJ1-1	TGTGCCAGCAGCTTAGATCGGGACACTGAAGCTTTCTTT	CASSLDRDTEAFF
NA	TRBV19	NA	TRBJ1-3	TGTGCCAGTAGTAACACTATGAGCTCTGGAAACACCATATATTTT	CASSNTMSSGNTIYF
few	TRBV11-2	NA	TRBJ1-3	TGTGCCAGCAGCCCGCGGGGGACGGGAAACACCATATATTTT	CASSPRGTGNTIYF
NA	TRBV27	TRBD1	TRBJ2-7	TGTGCCAGCACCCACACAGGGGGCCACGAGCAGTACTTC	CASTHTGGHEQYF
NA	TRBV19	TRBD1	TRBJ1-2	TGTGCCAGTAGAAAACCGGGACAGGGGAATCTTGGCTACACCTTC	CASRKPGQGNLGYTF
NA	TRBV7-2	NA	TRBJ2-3	TGTGCCAGCAGCTTAGGGCCGAGCACAGATACGCAGTATTTT	CASSLGPSTDTQYF
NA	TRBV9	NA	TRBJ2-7	TGTGCCAGCAGCGTCGGCCAGGGCTATTACGAGCAGTACTTC	CASSVGQGYYEQYF
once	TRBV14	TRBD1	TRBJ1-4	TGTGCCAGCAGCCCCGACAGGGGGCTGAATGAAAAACTGTTTTTT	CASSPDRGLNEKLFF
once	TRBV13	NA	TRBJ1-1	TGTGCCAGCACCGACAGCCGGCGGAGGCACACTGAAGCTTTCTTT	CASTDSRRRHTEAFF
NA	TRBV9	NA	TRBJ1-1	TGTGCCAGCACCATGGGGGCGGGTTTTACTGAAGCTTTCTTT	CASTMGAGFTEAFF